The sequence of this T cell receptor beta chain was determined in a study of T cell responses to AZD1222 COVID-19 vaccine. Findings of the study overall: Regions 160-218 and 743-854 dominated among vaccine-associated CD4 TCRs spanning spike.

CDR1 and CDR2 (germline): SGHVS, FQNEAQ. J was trimmed by 6 bases and V by 5 bases; bases with no gene match: 3. CDR3 size: 16 residues. Only in-frame clones appear in the TCRdb table, and some are missing; sequencing was by immunoSEQ multiplex PCR. Of 30,000 to 35,000 clones listed, 85% to 90% are singletons. Worth noting for this clone: Its antigen is undetermined.

Pooling of second doses given at about 4 or about 12 weeks was done. The clonotype originates from an adult who received the AZD1222 COVID-19 vaccine. The rearrangement uses TRBV7-8 and TRBJ2-2, with 16 positions matching TRBD2. The sequencing used peripheral blood, collected 28 days after the second AZD1222 dose. CDR3 region: CASSTGLAGGAGELFF. In DNA form, the CDR3 reads TGTGCCAGCAGCACGGGACTAGCGGGGGGGGCCGGGGAGCTGTTTTTT.